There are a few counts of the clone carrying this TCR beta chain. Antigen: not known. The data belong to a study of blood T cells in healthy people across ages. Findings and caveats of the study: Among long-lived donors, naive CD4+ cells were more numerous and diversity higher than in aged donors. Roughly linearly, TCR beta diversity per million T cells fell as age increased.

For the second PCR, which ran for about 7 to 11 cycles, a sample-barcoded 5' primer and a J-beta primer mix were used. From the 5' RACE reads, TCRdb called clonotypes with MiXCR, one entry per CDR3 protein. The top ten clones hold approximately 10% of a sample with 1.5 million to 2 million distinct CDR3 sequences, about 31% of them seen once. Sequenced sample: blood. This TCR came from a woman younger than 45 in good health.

This CDR3 is CASSHDLSSYNEQYF. The CDR3 DNA reads TGTGCCAGCAGTCATGATCTTAGCTCCTACAATGAGCAGTACTTC. The rearrangement uses TRBV7-2 and TRBJ2-1; no definite D call. The closer fit of TRBJ2-7 to the DNA end suggests the J call may be wrong. In germline, CDR1 is SGHTA, CDR2 FQGNSA. The CDR3 runs to 15 residues.